This is a list of T cell receptor beta chains from one sample in a study of T cells in Graves' hyperthyroidism and ophthalmopathy. In TCRdb, the multiplex PCR reads were re-called with MiXCR into one record per CDR3 protein. The profile covers 530,000 or so distinct CDR3 sequences, with less than 25% appearing a single time and roughly 10% taken by the ten largest. Sequenced sample: blood. The origin of the receptors is a woman in her thirties with Graves' ophthalmopathy. Both conserved end residues are part of each CDR3. D genes are given only for firm matches. Only some rows state a clone size, as once, few, many or a class for expanded clones.

CDR3	DNA	D	size	length	V	J
CASRAQGVEFSGYTF	TGTGCCAGCAGGGCACAGGGGGTCGAGTTCTCCGGCTACACCTTC	TRBD1	few	15	TRBV12-3/TRBV12-4	TRBJ1-2
CASVYRGGVMNTEAFF	TGTGCCAGCGTATACAGGGGCGGCGTCATGAACACTGAAGCTTTCTTT	TRBD1	few	16	TRBV28	TRBJ1-1
CASSLESRDEQYF	TGTGCCAGCAGCTTGGAATCCCGTGACGAGCAGTACTTC	NA	many	13	TRBV5-6	TRBJ2-7
CASSPHRGPSGELSF	TGTGCCAGCAGTCCCCACAGGGGGCCGAGCGGGGAGCTGTCTTTT	TRBD1	NA	15	TRBV12-3/TRBV12-4	TRBJ2-2
CASNLGQGIYEQYF	TGTGCCAGCAACCTAGGACAGGGGATTTACGAGCAGTACTTC	TRBD1	once	14	TRBV6-1	TRBJ2-7
CASSQSRGSETQYF	TGCGCCAGCAGCCAATCGCGGGGTTCCGAGACCCAGTACTTC	NA	many	14	TRBV5-1	TRBJ2-5
CASSFRQGSTEAFF	TGTGCCAGCAGCTTCCGACAGGGGAGCACTGAAGCTTTCTTT	TRBD1	NA	14	TRBV7-2	TRBJ1-1
CASSSRTGLEYEQYF	TGTGCCAGCAGCTCCCGCACAGGGTTGGAATACGAGCAGTACTTC	NA	few	15	TRBV13	TRBJ2-7
CASSHDRGDQPQHF	TGTGCCAGCAGCCACGACAGGGGGGATCAGCCCCAGCATTTT	TRBD1	many	14	TRBV7-9	TRBJ1-5
CASSVNQGPPYEQYF	TGTGCCAGCAGCGTAAATCAGGGTCCGCCCTACGAGCAGTACTTC	NA	many	15	TRBV2	TRBJ2-7
CASSDDRGYTF	TGTGCCAGCAGCGATGACAGAGGCTACACCTTC	NA	NA	11	TRBV2	TRBJ1-2
CASWGLAKNIKYF	TGTGCCAGCTGGGGACTAGCCAAAAACATTAAGTACTTC	TRBD2	few	13	TRBV2	TRBJ2-4
CAWSVGTYEQYF	TGTGCCTGGAGTGTGGGCACATACGAGCAGTACTTC	NA	many	12	TRBV30	TRBJ2-7
CASSVGLAGNTGELFF	TGTGCCAGCAGTGTCGGACTAGCGGGGAACACCGGGGAGCTGTTTTTT	TRBD2	few	16	TRBV11-2	TRBJ2-2
CASSLRGTSGYEQYF	TGTGCCAGCAGCTTACGAGGGACTAGCGGGTACGAGCAGTACTTC	TRBD2	NA	15	TRBV7-2	TRBJ2-7
CASSFYYTGELFF	TGTGCCAGCAGTTTTTACTACACCGGGGAGCTGTTTTTT	NA	many	13	TRBV6-5	TRBJ2-2
CASSPSTGMNTEAFF	TGTGCCAGCAGTCCTTCGACAGGTATGAACACTGAAGCTTTCTTT	NA	many	15	TRBV6-1	TRBJ1-1
CASSTGLLIYGYTF	TGTGCCAGCAGTACGGGACTCCTAATCTATGGCTACACCTTC	NA	NA	14	TRBV12-3/TRBV12-4	TRBJ1-2
CASSELGQQETQYF	TGTGCCAGCAGTGAATTGGGGCAGCAAGAGACCCAGTACTTC	NA	many	14	TRBV6-1	TRBJ2-5
CASSLKGNYGYTF	TGTGCCAGCAGCTTAAAGGGAAACTATGGCTACACCTTC	NA	many	13	TRBV7-2	TRBJ1-2
CASSVEDRVTYEQYF	TGTGCCAGCAGTGTCGAGGACAGGGTAACCTACGAGCAGTACTTC	TRBD1	NA	15	TRBV2	TRBJ2-7
CASRPDRGRAKNIQYF	TGTGCCAGCAGACCTGACAGGGGGCGGGCCAAAAACATTCAGTACTTC	TRBD1	NA	16	TRBV5-5	TRBJ2-4
CASSPPPDAGGYTF	TGTGCCAGCTCACCACCCCCGGACGCTGGAGGCTACACCTTC	NA	many	14	TRBV18	TRBJ1-2
CTSSPDGETQYF	TGCACTTCGTCGCCGGACGGGGAGACCCAGTACTTC	NA	many	12	TRBV29-1	TRBJ2-5
CASSGRDRVYEQYF	TGTGCCAGCAGTGGCCGGGACAGGGTTTACGAGCAGTACTTC	TRBD1	NA	14	TRBV6-1	TRBJ2-7
CASDRQSVAPLHF	TGTGCCAGCGACCGCCAGTCCGTGGCACCCCTCCACTTT	NA	many	13	TRBV2	TRBJ1-6
CATSDSLAGNYEQYF	TGTGCCACCAGTGATTCACTAGCGGGGAACTACGAGCAGTACTTC	TRBD2	NA	15	TRBV24-1	TRBJ2-7
CASSFGGTNYEQYF	TGTGCCAGCAGTTTCGGTGGGACCAACTACGAGCAGTACTTC	NA	NA	14	TRBV12-3/TRBV12-4	TRBJ2-7
CASRETGGQETQYF	TGTGCCAGCAGGGAGACAGGGGGCCAAGAGACCCAGTACTTC	TRBD1	many	14	TRBV12-3/TRBV12-4	TRBJ2-5
CASSLNRENYGYTF	TGCGCCAGCAGCTTGAACAGGGAAAACTATGGCTACACCTTC	NA	many	14	TRBV5-1	TRBJ1-2
CASSFDGLEETQYF	TGTGCCAGCAGCTTTGATGGACTAGAAGAGACCCAGTACTTC	TRBD2	many	14	TRBV11-2	TRBJ2-5
CASSVDTLSGNTIYF	TGTGCCAGCAGCGTAGATACTCTCTCTGGAAACACCATATATTTT	NA	NA	15	TRBV9	TRBJ1-3
CASGGYQETQYF	TGTGCCAGCGGGGGGTATCAAGAGACCCAGTACTTC	NA	NA	12	TRBV6-1	TRBJ2-5
CASRPVTRQETQYF	TGTGCCAGCAGACCAGTCACTCGGCAAGAGACCCAGTACTTC	NA	once	14	TRBV7-9	TRBJ2-5
CSVEGFGTAEETQYF	TGCAGCGTTGAGGGATTTGGGACGGCTGAAGAGACCCAGTACTTC	NA	NA	15	TRBV29-1	TRBJ2-5
CASSQDRASGYTF	TGCGCCAGCAGCCAAGACAGGGCTAGCGGCTACACCTTC	NA	NA	13	TRBV4-1	TRBJ1-2
CASRPGQGANEAFF	TGTGCCAGCAGGCCGGGACAGGGGGCGAATGAAGCTTTCTTT	TRBD1	many	14	TRBV12-3/TRBV12-4	TRBJ1-1
CASSQTGTGNYGYTF	TGTGCCAGCAGCCAGACCGGGACAGGGAACTATGGCTACACCTTC	TRBD1	many	15	TRBV4-2	TRBJ1-2
CASSIWGTEAFF	TGTGCCAGTAGTATATGGGGGACTGAAGCTTTCTTT	NA	many	12	TRBV19	TRBJ1-1
CSVDILTEAFF	TGCAGCGTTGACATCCTCACTGAAGCTTTCTTT	NA	many	11	TRBV29-1	TRBJ1-1
CASSPPPRGAQPQHF	TGTGCCAGTAGTCCCCCGCCGAGAGGGGCCCAGCCCCAGCATTTT	NA	few	15	TRBV19	TRBJ1-5
CASSLRDRNTEAFF	TGTGCCAGCAGTTTAAGGGATAGGAACACTGAAGCTTTCTTT	NA	many	14	TRBV27	TRBJ1-1
CSVGGVNTEAFF	TGCAGCGTGGGAGGAGTAAACACTGAAGCTTTCTTT	NA	NA	12	TRBV29-1	TRBJ1-1
CATTRDRDEAFF	TGTGCCACCACCCGGGACAGGGATGAAGCTTTCTTT	TRBD1	few	12	TRBV12-3/TRBV12-4	TRBJ1-1
CASSASPGRTEAFF	TGTGCCAGCAGCGCATCCCCAGGAAGGACTGAAGCTTTCTTT	NA	once	14	TRBV7-3	TRBJ1-1
CASTHKIAGGLETQYF	TGTGCCAGCACCCATAAGATAGCGGGGGGGCTCGAGACCCAGTACTTC	TRBD2	many	16	TRBV6-2/TRBV6-3	TRBJ2-5
CASRTRGGAYGYTF	TGTGCCAGCCGTACCCGGGGAGGGGCCTATGGCTACACCTTC	NA	once	14	TRBV9	TRBJ1-2
CSAEGQGTKTQYF	TGCAGTGCCGAGGGACAGGGTACGAAGACCCAGTACTTC	TRBD1	NA	13	TRBV20-1	TRBJ2-5
CASSYIGVASNTGELFF	TGTGCCAGCAGTTATATTGGTGTAGCGAGTAACACCGGGGAGCTGTTTTTT	NA	NA	17	TRBV12-3/TRBV12-4	TRBJ2-2
CASSRGLSYEQYF	TGTGCCAGCAGTAGGGGGTTGTCCTACGAGCAGTACTTC	NA	many	13	TRBV27	TRBJ2-7
CASSLGAAQETQYF	TGTGCCAGCAGCTTAGGCGCAGCTCAAGAGACCCAGTACTTC	NA	many	14	TRBV5-1	TRBJ2-5
CASSHRVLGGYTF	TGTGCCAGCAGCCACAGGGTATTGGGGGGCTACACCTTC	NA	many	13	TRBV6-1	TRBJ1-2
CASSRKPGQGEAKNIQYF	TGTGCCAGCAGCCGAAAACCGGGACAGGGTGAAGCCAAAAACATTCAGTACTTC	TRBD1	many	18	TRBV11-1	TRBJ2-4